These 14 T cell receptor beta chains came from one sample sequenced in a study of shared clonotypes between healthy human individuals. Repertoires were generated with immunoSEQ multiplex PCR, while TCRdb's copy carries only in-frame clones and drops some. The repertoire includes fewer than 650,000 clones, approximately 80% of them detected once, and 10% to 15% sits in the top ten. The sequenced sample consisted of PBMCs. The receptors here all came from a woman between 40 and 50 years old in good health. Some clones in this sample may be carry-over from other donors' samples.

This clone was recorded only once. V usage is TRBV19 and J usage is TRBJ1-5; TRBD1 aligns across 8 bases. CDR3 length: 16 amino acids. The J segment lost 0 bases and the V segment lost 4 bases, leaving 5 bases of the junction unmatched. Germline V gives CDR1 LNHDA, CDR2 SQIVND (reference sequence). The CDR3 DNA is TGTGCCAGTAGTACAGGGGGCTCTTATAGCAATCAGCCCCAGCATTTT. It encodes CASSTGGSYSNQPQHF.

The rearrangement joins TRBV5-1 to TRBJ2-3; no clear D gene. V lost 2 bases, J lost 0 bases, and 7 bases lay in between. This CDR3 comprises 14 residues. CDR1 SGHRS and CDR2 YFSETQ come from the germline V gene. DNA of the CDR3: TGCGCCAGCAGCTTTTCGAGAAGCACAGATACGCAGTATTTT. This gives the protein CASSFSRSTDTQYF. Full variable domain (rest looked up from reference TRBV5-1 and TRBJ2-3): KAGVTQTPRYLIKTRGQQVTLSCSPISGHRSVSWYQQTPGQGLQFLFEYFSETQRNKGNFPGRFSGRQFSNSRSEMNVSTLELGDSALYLCASSFSRSTDTQYFGPGTRLTVL.

The chain is built from TRBV5-5 and TRBJ2-7; TRBD1 agrees at 7 bases. Germline CDR1 reads SGHKS; CDR2 reads YYEKEE (reference sequence). The length of the CDR3 is 14 residues. Germline trimming cut 4 bases from V and 7 bases from J; bases unmatched to any gene: 11. This CDR3 is CASSRDSTRKEQYF. In DNA, the CDR3 is TGTGCCAGCAGCCGGGACAGTACCCGCAAAGAGCAGTACTTC. The full variable domain, completed using reference TRBV5-5 and TRBJ2-7, is DAGVTQSPTHLIKTRGQQVTLRCSPISGHKSVSWYQQVLGQGPQFIFQYYEKEERGRGNFPDRFSARQFPNYSSELNVNALLLGDSALYLCASSRDSTRKEQYFGPGTRLTVT.

This chain's CDR3 is CASSLPGPQETQYF. The CDR3 nucleotides read TGTGCCAGCAGTTTACCGGGACCTCAAGAGACCCAGTACTTC. The chain couples TRBV27 to TRBJ2-5; D tentatively fits TRBD1 or TRBD2 (5 bases each). The length of the CDR3 is 14 residues. Trimming left V 2 bases short and J 2 bases short, with 9 bases between. The germline CDR1 and CDR2 sequences are MNHEY and SMNVEV (reference sequence).

The table lists this clone with a few counts. The V and J genes are TRBV7-3 and TRBJ1-1; D not certain. The V gene lost 5 bases and the J gene lost 1 base, with 8 bases spanning the gap. The CDR3 runs 13 residues. CDR1 and CDR2 (germline): SGHTA, FQGTGA. The CDR3 region is CASSDQKNTEAFF. DNA of the CDR3: TGTGCCAGCAGCGACCAAAAGAACACTGAAGCTTTCTTT. Combining the CDR3 with reference TRBV7-3 and TRBJ1-1 gives the whole variable domain GAGVSQTPSNKVTEKGKYVELRCDPISGHTALYWYRQSLGQGPEFLIYFQGTGAADDSGLPNDRFFAVRPEGSVSTLKIQRTERGDSAVYLCASSDQKNTEAFFGQGTRLTVV.

The chain couples TRBV5-1 to TRBJ1-1; no reliable D call. The CDR3 is made up of 14 amino acids. The V gene's germline CDR1 is SGHRS and CDR2 YFSETQ. Trimming took 2 bases from V and 3 from J, leaving 11 bases between them. CDR3 DNA sequence: TGCGCCAGCAGCTTTCAGGAAGGGTACACTGAAGCTTTCTTT. Residues: CASSFQEGYTEAFF.

The gene calls are TRBV4-2 and TRBJ2-7; TRBD1 is a possible D gene (5 bases). The V end lost 0 bases, the J end lost 2 bases, and 11 bases lay between the germline ends. This CDR3 contains 15 residues. Germline V gives CDR1 LGHNA, CDR2 YNFKEQ. The CDR3 DNA follows: TGTGCCAGCAGCCAAGAAGCGCAGGGTGCCTACGAGCAGTACTTC. Translated, it gives CASSQEAQGAYEQYF.

This clone has a single count. This chain links TRBV29-1 with TRBJ2-7, with TRBD2 identical over 9 bases. This CDR3 comprises 15 residues. Germline CDR1 and CDR2: SQVTM and ANQGSEA. With 0 bases clipped from V and 9 bases from J, the junction kept 12 bases outside the gene matches. The CDR3, as DNA: TGCAGCGTTGAAGATGCGACTAGCGGTTGGGCCGTGCAGTACTTC. Encoded protein: CSVEDATSGWAVQYF.

V is TRBV28 and J is TRBJ1-2, with D possibly being TRBD1 (5 bases). The CDR3 extends over 16 amino acids. Trimming cost V 4 bases and J 4 bases, with 19 bases left between them. From germline, CDR1 is MDHEN and CDR2 SYDVKM. CDR3 sequence: CASSSGPIGWGYGYTF. CDR3 nucleotide sequence: TGTGCCAGCAGTTCGGGGCCTATTGGGTGGGGCTATGGCTACACCTTC.

The chain has TRBV30 and TRBJ2-7; TRBD1 matches at 11 bases. The CDR3 is made up of 15 amino acids. CDR1 is GTSNPN, CDR2 SVGIG, per germline (reference sequence). V was clipped by 3 bases and J by 4 bases; unmatched bases: 8. The CDR3 loop is CAWRDRDRGLYEQYF. CDR3 DNA sequence: TGTGCCTGGAGAGACCGGGACAGGGGGTTATACGAGCAGTACTTC.

This chain uses TRBV28 with TRBJ1-1, with D unresolved. Germline loops: CDR1 MDHEN, CDR2 SYDVKM. The CDR3 extends over 14 amino acids. Trimming stripped 5 bases from V and 1 base from J, with 11 bases between. The CDR3 coding sequence is TGTGCCAGCAGTCCCCTCCCGTCGAACACTGAAGCTTTCTTT. It is translated as CASSPLPSNTEAFF.

This clone was observed a handful of times. The chain recombines TRBV5-1 with TRBJ1-3, with D uncertain. Trimming removed 0 bases from V and 4 bases from J, with 8 bases in between. This CDR3 is 14 amino acids long. Germline CDR1 SGHRS, CDR2 YFSETQ. In nucleotides, the CDR3 is TGCGCCAGCAGCTTGGCCGGTTTGGGAAACACCATATATTTT. Protein sequence: CASSLAGLGNTIYF.

The J gene is TRBJ2-2, the V gene TRBV6-1; D may be TRBD1 or TRBD2 (6 bases each). The CDR3 loop spans 14 amino acids. CDR1 MNHNS and CDR2 SASEGT come from the germline V gene. V lost 7 bases and J lost 6, with 15 bases in between. The CDR3 DNA follows: TGTGCCAGCACCGAGCGGAGGGGGGCCGGGGAGCTGTTTTTT. It yields the protein CASTERRGAGELFF.

The V call is TRBV4-2, the J call TRBJ2-5; tentative D call: TRBD2 (5 bases). CDR3 length equals 17 residues. V lost 2 bases and J lost 5, with 21 bases in between. From germline, CDR1 is LGHNA and CDR2 YNFKEQ. The CDR3 DNA is TGTGCCAGCAGCCAACTAGGCGAGGGAGTCAGCAGGGAGACCCAGTACTTC. Its translation: CASSQLGEGVSRETQYF.